These 32 T cell receptor beta chains share one sample of origin, sequenced in a study of T cell responses to AZD1222 COVID-19 vaccine. The data were produced by immunoSEQ multiplex PCR, yet TCRdb's version contains in-frame clones alone and is incomplete. This table has 150,000 to 200,000 clones, approximately 92% appearing once. This sample comprised peripheral blood, obtained on day 0 of AZD1222 vaccination. These receptors originate from an adult in good health.

This CDR3 reads CASSQVRTGGTGELFF. CDR3 sequence (DNA): TGTGCCAGCAGCCAAGTTAGGACAGGGGGGACCGGGGAGCTGTTTTTT. This chain uses TRBV3-1 (or the pseudogene TRBV3-2) with TRBJ2-2, with 10 positions matching TRBD1. Germline CDR1 is LGHDT and CDR2 is YNNKEL (reference sequence). This CDR3 spans 16 amino acids. V shed 1 base, J shed 5 bases, and the junction held 4 bases outside the gene matches.

The DNA for the CDR3 is TGTGCCAGCAGCGCCGACCCAATGACGGCGAGTCAGCCCCAGCATTTT. Encoded protein: CASSADPMTASQPQHF. The gene calls are TRBV9 and TRBJ1-5; D gene ambiguous. The CDR3 spans 16 residues. Trimming took 3 bases from V and 6 from J, leaving 19 bases between them. CDR1 SGDLS and CDR2 YYNGEE come from the germline V gene.

V gene TRBV28 combines with J gene TRBJ1-5; D is unresolved. In germline, CDR1 is MDHEN, CDR2 SYDVKM. Deletions cut 8 bases from V and 0 bases from J, with 8 bases between. The CDR3 covers 13 residues. The CDR3 DNA sequence: TGTGCCAGCGGTGGATATAGCAATCAGCCCCAGCATTTT. Translating it yields CASGGYSNQPQHF. The full variable domain, its missing parts supplied by reference TRBV28 and TRBJ1-5, is DVKVTQSSRYLVKRTGEKVFLECVQDMDHENMFWYRQDPGLGLRLIYFSYDVKMKEKGDIPEGYSVSREKKERFSLILESASTNQTSMYLCASGGYSNQPQHFGDGTRLSIL.

V is TRBV7-3 and J is TRBJ2-2; D possibly corresponds to TRBD2 (6 bases). V was clipped by 2 bases and J by 2 bases, with 12 bases between them. CDR1 and CDR2 (germline): SGHTA, FQGTGA. The CDR3 has 16 residues. Here the CDR3 reads CASSLFSGGNTGELFF. The DNA for the CDR3 is TGTGCCAGCAGCTTATTTTCCGGGGGAAACACCGGGGAGCTGTTTTTT.

The genes are TRBV11-2 and TRBJ1-4; no reliable D call. The CDR3 has 14 residues. The germline V gene encodes CDR1 SGHAT and CDR2 FQNNGV. Trimming cost V 5 bases and J 3 bases, with 10 bases left between them. CDR3 region: CASSPRIPNEKLFF. The CDR3 coding sequence is TGTGCCAGCAGCCCCCGGATACCTAATGAAAAACTGTTTTTT.

The rearrangement joins TRBV5-1 to TRBJ2-1; 10 positions match TRBD2. Germline V gene sequence: CDR1 SGHRS, CDR2 YFSETQ. Unmatched junction bases numbered 4, after V lost 0 bases and J lost 4 bases. This CDR3 has 16 amino acids. CDR3 bases: TGCGCCAGCAGCTTGGTTTCTAGCGGGAGTTACAATGAGCAGTTCTTC. Its translation: CASSLVSSGSYNEQFF.

The chain employs TRBV21-1 and TRBJ2-5; the D segment call TRBD2 is taken from the table without a DNA check. TRBV21-1 constitutes a pseudogene. The CDR3 covers 14 residues. CDR3 residues: CASSPRSLGETQYF. For the CDR3, the DNA is TGTGCCAGCAGCCCTCGGTCGCTAGGAGAGACCCAGTACTTC.

This chain joins TRBV9 and TRBJ1-6; D is undetermined. Looked up from germline, CDR1 is SGDLS and CDR2 is YYNGEE. With 4 bases removed from V and 8 bases from J, the gap between germline ends came to 7 bases. CDR3 size: 12 residues. The CDR3 spells CASSPSDSPLHF. For the CDR3, the DNA is TGTGCCAGCAGCCCCTCAGATTCACCCCTCCACTTT.

The gene calls are TRBV7-3 and TRBJ2-1; TRBD2 matches at 13 bases. The CDR3 runs 15 residues. Germline loops: CDR1 SGHTA, CDR2 FQGTGA. J gave up 6 bases and V 5 bases, and 4 bases lay outside the gene matches. The CDR3 DNA follows: TGTGCCAGCAGCGAAAGGACTAGCGGGGGCAATGAGCAGTTCTTC. Protein: CASSERTSGGNEQFF.

This chain joins TRBV6-2 or TRBV6-3 and TRBJ2-7; TRBD2 matches 7 bases. This CDR3 has 15 amino acids. Germline V gene sequence: CDR1 MNHEY, CDR2 SVGEGT. V lost 5 bases, J lost 2 bases, and 9 bases stayed unmatched. This CDR3 is CASSPSWGGAYEQYF. DNA of the CDR3: TGTGCCAGCAGTCCATCTTGGGGGGGTGCCTACGAGCAGTACTTC.

The rearrangement uses TRBV29-1 and TRBJ2-7; TRBD1 might be the D (5 bases). V lost 4 bases and J 5 bases, leaving 12 bases between the germline ends. Germline CDR1 reads SQVTM; CDR2 reads ANQGSEA. The CDR3 extends over 12 amino acids. In DNA form, the CDR3 reads TGCAGCGTTGGAAGGGGTGGGGACGAGCAGTACTTC. Its translation: CSVGRGGDEQYF.

V is TRBV18 and J is TRBJ2-2, with D possibly TRBD1 on 5 matching bases. This CDR3 has 16 amino acids. V shed 4 bases and J shed 0 bases, with 12 bases lying between them. Germline CDR1 reads KGHSH; CDR2 reads LQKENI. Here the CDR3 reads CASSLKRGPNTGELFF. The CDR3 DNA is TGTGCCAGCTCACTCAAAAGGGGTCCGAACACCGGGGAGCTGTTTTTT.

This clone has only a few counts. The rearrangement links TRBV11-3 to TRBJ1-2; D is perhaps TRBD1 (5 bases). Trimming cost V 5 bases and J 0 bases, with 7 bases left between them. This CDR3 is built from 13 residues. The germline V gene encodes CDR1 SGHNT and CDR2 YENEEA. The chain's CDR3 is CASSPTANYGYTF. CDR3 coding DNA: TGTGCCAGCAGCCCGACAGCTAACTATGGCTACACCTTC.

This chain uses TRBV2 with TRBJ1-1; D unclear. With 5 bases removed from V and 1 base from J, the gap between germline ends came to 8 bases. Germline CDR1 reads SNHLY; CDR2 reads FYNNEI. CDR3 length equals 13 residues. The CDR3 here is CASSLQENTEAFF. In nucleotides, the CDR3 is TGTGCCAGCAGTCTGCAGGAGAACACTGAAGCTTTCTTT.

This chain joins TRBV5-6 and TRBJ2-4; the match to TRBD2 covers 13 bases. V lost 6 bases, J lost 8 bases, and 11 bases stayed unmatched. Germline loops: CDR1 SGHDT, CDR2 YYEEEE. The CDR3 has 16 amino acids. CDR3 DNA: TGTGCCAGCACCGTAGGACTAGCGGGAGTCCCAGACATTCAGTACTTC. It specifies CASTVGLAGVPDIQYF.

The rearrangement uses TRBV18 and TRBJ2-2; 9 bases fit TRBD1. The CDR3 is 16 amino acids. With 3 bases clipped from V and 1 base from J, the junction kept 3 bases outside the gene matches. Germline V lookup: CDR1 KGHSH, CDR2 LQKENI. In DNA, the CDR3 is TGTGCCAGCTCACCTCCGGGACAGGGGAACACCGGGGAGCTGTTTTTT. This gives the protein CASSPPGQGNTGELFF.

This clone was seen only once. The chain is built from TRBV5-3 and TRBJ1-1; D gene ambiguous. TRBV5-3 is classed as an ORF, of uncertain function. CDR3 size: 13 residues. V lost 0 bases and J lost 2, with 5 bases in between. CDR3 sequence (DNA): TGTGCCAGAAGCTTGGAAGTAAACACTGAAGCTTTCTTT. Amino acids: CARSLEVNTEAFF.

The gene calls are TRBV10-3 and TRBJ2-1; TRBD1 might be the D (5 bases). Germline CDR1 ENHRY, CDR2 SYGVKD. The CDR3 runs 15 residues. The V end was cut by 3 bases, the J end by 5 bases, with 14 bases between. CDR3 coding DNA: TGTGCCATCAGTGAAGTCGTAGGACAAAACAATGAGCAGTTCTTC. The encoded protein is CAISEVVGQNNEQFF.

V is TRBV5-1 and J is TRBJ2-2, with 7 positions matching TRBD2. J lost 3 bases, V lost 7 bases, and 6 bases had no gene match. The CDR3 has 14 amino acids. CDR1 and CDR2 (germline): SGHRS, YFSETQ. The CDR3: CASRKRDDTGELFF. The CDR3 nucleotides are TGCGCCAGCCGGAAGCGGGATGACACCGGGGAGCTGTTTTTT.

The J gene is TRBJ2-7, the V gene TRBV6-5; perhaps TRBD2 as D (5 bases). Trimming removed 4 bases from V and 6 bases from J, with 16 bases in between. CDR1 is MNHEY, CDR2 SVGAGI, per germline. The CDR3 contains 14 residues. The CDR3 DNA is TGTGCCAGCAGTTCAGAGGGAGTCTTGGGCGAGCAGTACTTC. Encoded protein: CASSSEGVLGEQYF.

The V and J genes are TRBV12-3 or TRBV12-4 and TRBJ1-1, with D perhaps TRBD1 (5 bases). Trimming pared 3 bases from V and 10 bases from J, leaving 9 bases between. CDR3 length equals 11 residues. CDR3 region: CASSFRGTAFF. Here the CDR3 DNA reads TGTGCCAGCAGTTTTAGGGGAACAGCTTTCTTT.

V is TRBV27 and J is TRBJ2-3; D is perhaps TRBD2 (6 bases). The CDR3 consists of 16 residues. Germline V gene data show CDR1 as MNHEY and CDR2 as SMNVEV (reference sequence). V lost 2 bases and J lost 2, with 14 bases in between. This CDR3 reads CASSLDGGSFTDTQYF. For the CDR3, the DNA is TGTGCCAGCAGTTTAGATGGAGGGAGTTTCACAGATACGCAGTATTTT.

V and J are TRBV18 and TRBJ1-1; tentatively, D is TRBD1 (6 bases). CDR3 length: 15 residues. V shed 3 bases and J shed 0 bases, with 11 bases lying between them. The germline V gene has CDR1 KGHSH and CDR2 LQKENI. The CDR3 DNA sequence: TGTGCCAGCTCACCTTACGGACAGATGAACACTGAAGCTTTCTTT. Its translation: CASSPYGQMNTEAFF.

This chain uses TRBV29-1 with TRBJ1-1; D gene unclear. Trimming cost V 6 bases and J 3 bases, with 11 bases left between them. Germline V CDR1 and CDR2: SQVTM, ANQGSEA. CDR3 length equals 12 residues. This chain's CDR3 is CSVGSWDTEAFF. The CDR3 region has the DNA TGCAGCGTGGGCAGCTGGGACACTGAAGCTTTCTTT. Filled out from reference TRBV29-1 and TRBJ1-1, the complete variable domain reads SAVISQKPSRDICQRGTSLTIQCQVDSQVTMMFWYRQQPGQSLTLIATANQGSEATYESGFVIDKFPISRPNLTFSTLTVSNMSPEDSSIYLCSVGSWDTEAFFGQGTRLTVV.

In this sample, this clone turned up a few times. The chain carries TRBV28 and TRBJ1-1, with D possibly being TRBD1 (6 bases). The V gene lost 7 bases and the J gene lost 11 bases, with 17 bases spanning the gap. The CDR3 extends over 12 amino acids. Looked up from germline, CDR1 is MDHEN and CDR2 is SYDVKM. The CDR3 DNA is TGTGCCAGCACCCAGACAGGACCCCGTGCTTTCTTT. Translating gives CASTQTGPRAFF.

CDR3 nucleotides: TGTGCCAGCAGATTGACAGGGCGCACTGAAGCTTTCTTT. Translated, it gives CASRLTGRTEAFF. The gene calls are TRBV6-5 and TRBJ1-1, with 7 positions matching TRBD1. Germline values: CDR1 MNHEY, CDR2 SVGAGI. The CDR3 contains 13 residues. After removal of 6 bases from V and 4 bases from J, the junction contained 5 bases not matched to a gene.

This chain connects TRBV4-3 to TRBJ2-1; D tentatively reads TRBD1 or TRBD2 (5 bases each). The CDR3 contains 18 residues. Trimming left V 1 base short and J 2 bases short, with 18 bases between. Germline CDR1 and CDR2: LGHNA and YSLEER. Written as DNA, the CDR3 is TGCGCCAGCAGCCAAGCCCTCGCCGGGACGAAGACCTACAATGAGCAGTTCTTC. It specifies CASSQALAGTKTYNEQFF.

The genes are TRBV9 and TRBJ2-3, with 8 bases lining up with TRBD1. V gave up 4 bases and J gave up 6 bases; unmatched junction bases: 10. The CDR3 consists of 15 residues. CDR1 and CDR2 (germline): SGDLS, YYNGEE. The CDR3 protein is CASSKGAGGEDTQYF. For the CDR3, the DNA is TGTGCCAGCAGCAAGGGGGCAGGGGGCGAGGATACGCAGTATTTT.

This chain uses TRBV7-7 with TRBJ2-5; the match to TRBD2 covers 11 bases. J gave up 4 bases and V 1 base, and 5 bases lay outside the gene matches. The CDR3 extends over 16 amino acids. CDR1 and CDR2 from the germline V gene are SSHAT and FNYEAQ (reference sequence). The DNA for the CDR3 is TGTGCCAGCAGCTTAGGCGTAGCGGGAGGGGGAGAGACCCAGTACTTC. As protein: CASSLGVAGGGETQYF. Together with reference TRBV7-7 and TRBJ2-5, the CDR3 gives the full variable domain: GAGVSQSPRYKVTKRGQDVTLRCDPISSHATLYWYQQALGQGPEFLTYFNYEAQPDKSGLPSDRFSAERPEGSISTLTIQRTEQRDSAMYRCASSLGVAGGGETQYFGPGTRLLVL.

The chain employs TRBV7-2 and TRBJ2-5; TRBD1 agrees at 9 bases. Germline CDR1 SGHTA, CDR2 FQGNSA. J gave up 3 bases and V 5 bases, and 7 bases lay outside the gene matches. This CDR3 has 15 residues. Here the CDR3 reads CASSVGTGQKETQYF. CDR3 sequence (DNA): TGTGCCAGCAGCGTAGGGACAGGGCAAAAAGAGACCCAGTACTTC. Combining the CDR3 with reference TRBV7-2 and TRBJ2-5 gives the whole variable domain GAGVSQSPSNKVTEKGKDVELRCDPISGHTALYWYRQSLGQGLEFLIYFQGNSAPDKSGLPSDRFSAERTGGSVSTLTIQRTQQEDSAVYLCASSVGTGQKETQYFGPGTRLLVL.

The chain is built from TRBV5-5 and TRBJ1-3; 9 bases match TRBD1. The V gene end was trimmed by 3 bases and the J gene end by 0 bases; junction bases not matched to a gene: 7. The CDR3 runs to 17 residues. Germline V gives CDR1 SGHKS, CDR2 YYEKEE (reference sequence). CDR3 coding DNA: TGTGCCAGCAGCTGGGGACAGGGAGGATACTCTGGAAACACCATATATTTT. As protein: CASSWGQGGYSGNTIYF. The whole variable domain, filled in from reference TRBV5-5 and TRBJ1-3, reads DAGVTQSPTHLIKTRGQQVTLRCSPISGHKSVSWYQQVLGQGPQFIFQYYEKEERGRGNFPDRFSARQFPNYSSELNVNALLLGDSALYLCASSWGQGGYSGNTIYFGEGSWLTVV.

The chain joins TRBV5-8 to TRBJ2-5, with D uncertain. V dropped 0 bases and J dropped 7 bases, with 4 bases sitting between them. The CDR3 spans 11 residues. Germline loops: CDR1 SGHTS, CDR2 YDEGEE. The chain's CDR3 is CASSLVGTQYF. DNA of the CDR3: TGTGCCAGCAGCTTGGTCGGGACCCAGTACTTC.